This T cell receptor beta chain was found in a study of control samples from healthy donors and cancer patients. The CDR3 contains 17 residues. The V segment lost 2 bases and the J segment 0 bases; nucleotides outside the gene matches: 8. Germline V gene sequence: CDR1 SGHDN, CDR2 FVKESK. TCRdb's copy holds only in-frame clones and misses some; the assay was immunoSEQ multiplex PCR. The sample holds 350,000 to 450,000 clones, around nine tenths seen once. This clone occurred once. The origin of this receptor is a man aged 40-50 years with head and neck cancer. This chain joins TRBV14 and TRBJ1-1; TRBD1 aligns across 8 bases. The specimen sequenced was PBMCs. Here the CDR3 reads CASSQSPPGQVNTEAFF. The CDR3 DNA follows: TGTGCCAGCAGCCAATCCCCACCGGGACAGGTGAACACTGAAGCTTTCTTT.